This TCR beta chain was recorded in a study of T cell responses to AZD1222 COVID-19 vaccine. Study outcomes and limitations: Close to half of all spike-specific TCRs reportedly target regions of the variants that are unmutated. Repertoire sampling occurred only after the peak T cell response. Donors were mostly white British, more females; clonal diversity possibly underestimated. Across spike, vaccine-associated CD4 TCRs were found, dominant at 160-218 and 743-854.

Sequencing was performed with immunoSEQ multiplex PCR; in TCRdb, only in-frame clones are kept and a portion is missing. This table holds 90,000 to 150,000 clones, 80% to 95% found once. This clone has only one observation. Its antigen is unidentified. This CDR3 region has 14 residues. Germline V gene lookup returns CDR1 SQVTM and CDR2 ANQGSEA. Trimming removed 4 bases at V and 1 base at J, with 13 bases between. The receptor was isolated from an adult who received the AZD1222 COVID-19 vaccine. This chain links TRBV29-1 with TRBJ1-1; weak D call: TRBD1 (5 bases). The sequences come from peripheral blood, collected 28 days after the second AZD1222 dose. The DNA of the CDR3 is TGCAGCGTTGTCGCAGGGCCGTCGAACACTGAAGCTTTCTTT. It specifies CSVVAGPSNTEAFF.